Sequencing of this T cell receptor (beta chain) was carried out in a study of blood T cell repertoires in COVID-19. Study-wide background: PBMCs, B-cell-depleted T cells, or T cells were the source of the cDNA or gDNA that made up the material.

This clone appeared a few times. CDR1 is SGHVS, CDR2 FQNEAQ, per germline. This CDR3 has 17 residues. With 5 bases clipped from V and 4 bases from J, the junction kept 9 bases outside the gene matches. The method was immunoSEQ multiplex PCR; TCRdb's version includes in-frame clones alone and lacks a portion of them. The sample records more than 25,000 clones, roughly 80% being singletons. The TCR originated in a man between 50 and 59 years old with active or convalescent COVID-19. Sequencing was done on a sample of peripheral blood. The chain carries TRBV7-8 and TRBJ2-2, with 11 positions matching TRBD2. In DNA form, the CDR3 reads TGTGCCAGCAGCCCACTAGCGGGAGTTGGTTCCACCGGGGAGCTGTTTTTT. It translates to CASSPLAGVGSTGELFF.